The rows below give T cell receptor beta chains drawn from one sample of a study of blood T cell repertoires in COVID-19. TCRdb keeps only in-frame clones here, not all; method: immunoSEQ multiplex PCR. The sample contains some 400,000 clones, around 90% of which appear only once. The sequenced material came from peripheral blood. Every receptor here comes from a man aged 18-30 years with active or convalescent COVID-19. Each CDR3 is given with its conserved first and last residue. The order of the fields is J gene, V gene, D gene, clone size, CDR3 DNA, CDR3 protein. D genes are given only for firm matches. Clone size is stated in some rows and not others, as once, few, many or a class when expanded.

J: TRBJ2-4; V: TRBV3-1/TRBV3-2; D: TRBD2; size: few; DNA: TGTGCCAGCAGCCCCGGGACTATCAAAAACATTCAGTACTTC; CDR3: CASSPGTIKNIQYF
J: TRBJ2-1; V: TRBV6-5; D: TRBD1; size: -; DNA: TGTGCCAGCGCCGGGACAGGGAACAATGAGCAGTTCTTC; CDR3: CASAGTGNNEQFF
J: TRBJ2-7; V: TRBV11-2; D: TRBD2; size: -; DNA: TGTGCCAGCAGCCCCCGGGGACTAGCGGGAGTCTACGAGCAGTACTTC; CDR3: CASSPRGLAGVYEQYF
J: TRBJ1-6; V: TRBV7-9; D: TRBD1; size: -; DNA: TGTGCCAGCAGGCTAAAAACCGCGACAGGGGCAAATTCACCCCTCCACTTT; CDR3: CASRLKTATGANSPLHF
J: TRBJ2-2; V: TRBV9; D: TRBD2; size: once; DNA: TGTGCCAGCAGCCCCTGGCTAGCGGGAGGTACCGGGGAGCTGTTTTTT; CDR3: CASSPWLAGGTGELFF
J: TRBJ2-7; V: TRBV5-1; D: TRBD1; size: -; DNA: TGCGCCAGCAGCGCCATCTCCGGGACAGGGGCCTACGAGCAGTACTTC; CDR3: CASSAISGTGAYEQYF
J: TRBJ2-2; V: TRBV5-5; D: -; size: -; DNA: TGTGCCAGCAGCTTATACCGCGGGGACAGTAACACCGGGGAGCTGTTTTTT; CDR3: CASSLYRGDSNTGELFF
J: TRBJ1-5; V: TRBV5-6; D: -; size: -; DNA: TGTGCCAGCAGCTTGTGGGACATTAGCAATCAGCCCCAGCATTTT; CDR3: CASSLWDISNQPQHF
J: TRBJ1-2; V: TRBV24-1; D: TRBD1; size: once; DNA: TGTGCCACCAGTGACCAGGACAGGGCCTATGGCTACACCTTC; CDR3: CATSDQDRAYGYTF
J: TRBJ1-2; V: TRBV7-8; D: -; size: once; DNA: TGTGCCAGCAGCTTATCGGAGGGCTATGGCTACACCTTC; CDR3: CASSLSEGYGYTF
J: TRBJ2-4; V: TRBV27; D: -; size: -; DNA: TGTGCCAGCAGTTCCATAGAAGCCAAAAACATTCAGTACTTC; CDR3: CASSSIEAKNIQYF
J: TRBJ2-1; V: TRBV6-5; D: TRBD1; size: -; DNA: TGTGCCAGCAGTTACTCGGGACAGGGCTGGAATGAGCAGTTCTTC; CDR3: CASSYSGQGWNEQFF
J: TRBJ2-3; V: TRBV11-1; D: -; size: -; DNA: TGTGCCAGCACCGGGACTTCCACAGATACGCAGTATTTT; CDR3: CASTGTSTDTQYF
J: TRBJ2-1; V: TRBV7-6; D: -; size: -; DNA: TGTGCCAGCAGACAAAACAGGGCGGGTGAGCAGTTCTTC; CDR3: CASRQNRAGEQFF
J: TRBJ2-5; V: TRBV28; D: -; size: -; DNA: TGTGCCAGCAGTTCCTCTAGGGAGACCCAGTACTTC; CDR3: CASSSSRETQYF